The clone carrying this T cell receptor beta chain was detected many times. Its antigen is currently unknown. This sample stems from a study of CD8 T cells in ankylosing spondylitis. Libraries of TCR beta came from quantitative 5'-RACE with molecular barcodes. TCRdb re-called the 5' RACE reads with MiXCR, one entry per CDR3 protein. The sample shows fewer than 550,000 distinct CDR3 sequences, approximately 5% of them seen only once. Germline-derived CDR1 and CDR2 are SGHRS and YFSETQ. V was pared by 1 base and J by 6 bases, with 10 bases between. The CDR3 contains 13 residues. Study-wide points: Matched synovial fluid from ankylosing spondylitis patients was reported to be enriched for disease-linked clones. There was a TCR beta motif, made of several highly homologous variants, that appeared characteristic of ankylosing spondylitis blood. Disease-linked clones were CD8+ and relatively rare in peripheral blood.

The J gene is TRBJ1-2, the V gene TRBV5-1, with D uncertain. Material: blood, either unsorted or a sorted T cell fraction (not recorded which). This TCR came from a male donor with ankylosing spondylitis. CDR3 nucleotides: TGCGCCAGCAGCTTGATCCTCGCGGATGGCTACACCTTC. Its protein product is CASSLILADGYTF.